The source of this T cell receptor (beta chain) is a study of siplizumab effects on memory and regulatory T cells. Unstimulated naive, memory, effector memory and TEMRA subsets were also sequenced, drawn from a few donor pairs. This clone was seen a handful of times. Profiling relied on immunoSEQ multiplex PCR, and the TCRdb table lists in-frame clones only, not all of them. The data show 70,000 to 100,000 clones, about 96% seen once. This CDR3 has 14 residues. The V end was cut by 1 base, the J end by 1 base, with 7 bases between. Germline loops: CDR1 LNHNV, CDR2 YYDKDF (reference sequence). J is TRBJ1-1 and V is TRBV15; D unclear. Sequenced material: naive CD4+ T cells sorted from blood. The clonotype was recovered from a human donor in good health. The CDR3 loop is CATSRVGSNTEAFF. The CDR3 region has the DNA TGTGCCACCAGCAGAGTGGGGTCGAACACTGAAGCTTTCTTT.